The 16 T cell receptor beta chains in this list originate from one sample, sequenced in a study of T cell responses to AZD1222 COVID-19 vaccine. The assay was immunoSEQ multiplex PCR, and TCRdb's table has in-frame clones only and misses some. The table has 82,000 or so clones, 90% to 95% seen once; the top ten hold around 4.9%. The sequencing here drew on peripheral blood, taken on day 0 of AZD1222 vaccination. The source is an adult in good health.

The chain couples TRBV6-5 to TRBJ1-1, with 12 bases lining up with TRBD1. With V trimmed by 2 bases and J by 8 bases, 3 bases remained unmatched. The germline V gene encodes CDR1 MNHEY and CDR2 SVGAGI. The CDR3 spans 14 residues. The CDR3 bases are TGTGCCAGCAGTTACCCGGGACAGGGGGCAGAAGCTTTCTTT. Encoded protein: CASSYPGQGAEAFF.

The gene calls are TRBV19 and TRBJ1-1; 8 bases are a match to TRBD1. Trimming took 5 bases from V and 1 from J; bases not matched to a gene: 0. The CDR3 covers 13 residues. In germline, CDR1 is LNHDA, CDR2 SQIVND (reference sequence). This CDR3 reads CASSDRGNTEAFF. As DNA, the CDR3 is TGTGCCAGTAGTGACAGGGGGAACACTGAAGCTTTCTTT.

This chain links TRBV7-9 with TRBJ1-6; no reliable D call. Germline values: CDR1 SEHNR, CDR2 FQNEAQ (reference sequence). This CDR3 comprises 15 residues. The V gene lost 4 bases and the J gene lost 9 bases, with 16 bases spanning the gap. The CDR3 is CASSSKGLWGSPLHF. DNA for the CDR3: TGTGCCAGCAGCTCCAAAGGGTTATGGGGTTCACCCCTCCACTTT.

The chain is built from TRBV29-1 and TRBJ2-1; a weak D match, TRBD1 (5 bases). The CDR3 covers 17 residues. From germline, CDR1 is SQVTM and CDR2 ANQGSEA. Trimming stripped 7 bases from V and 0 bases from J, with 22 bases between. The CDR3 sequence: CSAKGQANRLSYNEQFF. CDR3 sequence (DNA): TGCAGCGCCAAGGGGCAGGCAAACCGTCTCTCCTACAATGAGCAGTTCTTC.

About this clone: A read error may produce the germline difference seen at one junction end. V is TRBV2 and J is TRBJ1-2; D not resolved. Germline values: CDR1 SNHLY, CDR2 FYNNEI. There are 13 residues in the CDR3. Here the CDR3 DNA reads TGTGCCAGCAGTGATCTGGACCGCAGCCCCTTTTGCTTC. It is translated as CASSDLDRSPFCF.

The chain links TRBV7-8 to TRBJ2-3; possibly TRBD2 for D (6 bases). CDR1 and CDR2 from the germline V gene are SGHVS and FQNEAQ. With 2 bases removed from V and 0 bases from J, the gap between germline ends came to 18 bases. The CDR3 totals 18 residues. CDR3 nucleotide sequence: TGTGCCAGCAGCTTACAGGGTGGGCGGGGTCTTAGCACAGATACGCAGTATTTT. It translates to CASSLQGGRGLSTDTQYF.

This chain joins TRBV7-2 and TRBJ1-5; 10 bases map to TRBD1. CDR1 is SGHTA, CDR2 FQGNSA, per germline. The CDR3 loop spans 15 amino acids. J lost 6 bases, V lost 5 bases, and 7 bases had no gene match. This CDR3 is CASSARQGAGQPQHF. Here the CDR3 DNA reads TGTGCCAGCAGCGCACGACAGGGGGCGGGTCAGCCCCAGCATTTT.

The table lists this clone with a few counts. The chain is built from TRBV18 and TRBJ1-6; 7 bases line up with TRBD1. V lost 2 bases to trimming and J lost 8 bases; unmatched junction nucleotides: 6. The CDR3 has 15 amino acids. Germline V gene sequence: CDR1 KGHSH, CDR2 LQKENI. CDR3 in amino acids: CASSPGPGGDSPLHF. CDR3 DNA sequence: TGTGCCAGCTCACCAGGCCCAGGGGGTGATTCACCCCTCCACTTT. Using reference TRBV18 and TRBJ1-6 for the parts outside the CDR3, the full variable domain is NAGVMQNPRHLVRRRGQEARLRCSPMKGHSHVYWYRQLPEEGLKFMVYLQKENIIDESGMPKERFSAEFPKEGPSILRIQQVVRGDSAAYFCASSPGPGGDSPLHFGNGTRLTVT.

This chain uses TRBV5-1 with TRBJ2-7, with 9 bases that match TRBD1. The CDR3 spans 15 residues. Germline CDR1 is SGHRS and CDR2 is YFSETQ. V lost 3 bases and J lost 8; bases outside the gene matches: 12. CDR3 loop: CASSSEMGQGNKQYF. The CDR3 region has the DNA TGCGCCAGCAGCTCGGAGATGGGACAGGGCAACAAGCAGTACTTC.

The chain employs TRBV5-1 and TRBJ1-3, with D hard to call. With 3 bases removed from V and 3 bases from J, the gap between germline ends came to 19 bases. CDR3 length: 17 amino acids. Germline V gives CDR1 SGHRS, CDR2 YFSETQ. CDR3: CASSSDGTRPLGNTIYF. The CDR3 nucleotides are TGCGCCAGCAGCTCGGACGGTACTAGACCCCTTGGAAACACCATATATTTT.

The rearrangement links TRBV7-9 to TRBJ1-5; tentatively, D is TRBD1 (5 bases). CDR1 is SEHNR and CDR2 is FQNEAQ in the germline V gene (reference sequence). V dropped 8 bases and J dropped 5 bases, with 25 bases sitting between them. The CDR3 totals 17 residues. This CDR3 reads CASRPGGWPGGDQPQHF. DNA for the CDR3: TGTGCCAGCCGCCCTGGGGGGTGGCCGGGGGGAGATCAGCCCCAGCATTTT.

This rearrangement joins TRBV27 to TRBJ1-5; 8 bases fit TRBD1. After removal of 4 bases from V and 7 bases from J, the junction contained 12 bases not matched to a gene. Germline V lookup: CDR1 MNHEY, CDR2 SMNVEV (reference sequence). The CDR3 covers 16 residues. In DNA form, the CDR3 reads TGTGCCAGCAGTTCCCTAGTCAGGGGGCCCGGACAGCCCCAGCATTTT. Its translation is CASSSLVRGPGQPQHF.

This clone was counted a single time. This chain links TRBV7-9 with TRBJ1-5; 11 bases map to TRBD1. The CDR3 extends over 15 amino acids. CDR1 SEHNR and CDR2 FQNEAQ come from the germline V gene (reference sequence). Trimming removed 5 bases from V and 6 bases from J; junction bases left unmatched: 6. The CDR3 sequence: CASSPGTGGRQPQHF. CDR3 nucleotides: TGTGCCAGCAGCCCGGGGACAGGGGGACGTCAGCCCCAGCATTTT. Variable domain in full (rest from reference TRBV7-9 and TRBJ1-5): DTGVSQNPRHKITKRGQNVTFRCDPISEHNRLYWYRQTLGQGPEFLTYFQNEAQLEKSRLLSDRFSAERPKGSFSTLEIQRTEQGDSAMYLCASSPGTGGRQPQHFGDGTRLSIL.

CDR3 in DNA: TGTGCCAGCAGTTACTCGAAGGACCAGCCCCAGCATTTT. As protein: CASSYSKDQPQHF. This sequence joins TRBV6-6 and TRBJ1-5; no reliable D call. This CDR3 spans 13 amino acids. Trimming stripped 0 bases from V and 7 bases from J, with 7 bases between. Germline V lookup: CDR1 MNHNY, CDR2 SVGAGI (reference sequence).

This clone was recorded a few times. Here the CDR3 reads CASSPGGQPQHF. The CDR3 region has the DNA TGTGCCAGCAGTCCGGGGGGCCAGCCCCAGCATTTT. V usage is TRBV28 and J usage is TRBJ1-5, with D possibly TRBD1 on 6 matching bases. This CDR3 is 12 amino acids long. Trimming removed 5 bases from V and 7 bases from J, with 9 bases in between. From germline, CDR1 is MDHEN and CDR2 SYDVKM.

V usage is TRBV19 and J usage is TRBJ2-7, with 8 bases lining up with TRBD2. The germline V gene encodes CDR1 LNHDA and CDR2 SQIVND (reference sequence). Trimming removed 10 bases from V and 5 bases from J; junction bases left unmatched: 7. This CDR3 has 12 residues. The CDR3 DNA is TGTGCCAAGATCGCGGGGGGAGACGAGCAGTACTTC. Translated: CAKIAGGDEQYF.